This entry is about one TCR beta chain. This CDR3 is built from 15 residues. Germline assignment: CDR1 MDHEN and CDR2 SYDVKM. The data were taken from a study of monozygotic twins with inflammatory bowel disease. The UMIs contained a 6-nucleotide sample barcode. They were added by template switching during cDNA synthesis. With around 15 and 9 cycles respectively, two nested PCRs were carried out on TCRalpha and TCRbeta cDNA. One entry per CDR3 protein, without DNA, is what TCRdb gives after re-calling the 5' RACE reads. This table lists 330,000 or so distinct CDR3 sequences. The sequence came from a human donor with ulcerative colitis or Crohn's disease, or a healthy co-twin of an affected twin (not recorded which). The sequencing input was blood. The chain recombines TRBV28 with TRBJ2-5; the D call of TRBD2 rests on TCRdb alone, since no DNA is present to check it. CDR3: CASSLPSGILRAQYF.